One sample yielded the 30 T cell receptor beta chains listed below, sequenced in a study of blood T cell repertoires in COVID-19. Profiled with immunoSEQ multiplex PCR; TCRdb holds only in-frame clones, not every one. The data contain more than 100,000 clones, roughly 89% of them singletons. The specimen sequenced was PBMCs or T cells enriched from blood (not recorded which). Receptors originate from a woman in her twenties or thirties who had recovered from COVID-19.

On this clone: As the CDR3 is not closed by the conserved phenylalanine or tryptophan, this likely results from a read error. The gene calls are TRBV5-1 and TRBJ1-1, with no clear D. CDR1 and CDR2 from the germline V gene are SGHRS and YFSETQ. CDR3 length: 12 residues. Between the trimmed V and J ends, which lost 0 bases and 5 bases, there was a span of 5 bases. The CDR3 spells CASSLVRTEAFL. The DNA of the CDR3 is TGCGCCAGCAGCTTGGTGCGAACTGAAGCTTTCCTT.

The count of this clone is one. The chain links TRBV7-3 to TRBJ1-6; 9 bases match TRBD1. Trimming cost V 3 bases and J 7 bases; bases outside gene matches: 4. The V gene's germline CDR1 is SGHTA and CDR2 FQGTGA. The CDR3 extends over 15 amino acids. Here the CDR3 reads CASSFTGGLNSPLHF. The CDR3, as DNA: TGTGCCAGCAGCTTTACAGGGGGCCTGAATTCACCCCTCCACTTT.

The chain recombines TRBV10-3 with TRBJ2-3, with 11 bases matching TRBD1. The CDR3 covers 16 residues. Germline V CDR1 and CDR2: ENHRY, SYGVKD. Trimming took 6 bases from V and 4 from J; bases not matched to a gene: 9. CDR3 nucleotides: TGTGCCATCAGCGCCGAGCCGGGACAGGGGGCAGATACGCAGTATTTT. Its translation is CAISAEPGQGADTQYF.

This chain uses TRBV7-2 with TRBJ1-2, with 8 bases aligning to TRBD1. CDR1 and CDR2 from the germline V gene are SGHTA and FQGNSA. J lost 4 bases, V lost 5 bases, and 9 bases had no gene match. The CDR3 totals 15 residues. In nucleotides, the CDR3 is TGTGCCAGCAGCCCGCTCGGGACAGGTAGCTATGGCTACACCTTC. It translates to CASSPLGTGSYGYTF. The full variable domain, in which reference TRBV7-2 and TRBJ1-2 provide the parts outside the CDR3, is GAGVSQSPSNKVTEKGKDVELRCDPISGHTALYWYRQSLGQGLEFLIYFQGNSAPDKSGLPSDRFSAERTGGSVSTLTIQRTQQEDSAVYLCASSPLGTGSYGYTFGSGTRLTVV.

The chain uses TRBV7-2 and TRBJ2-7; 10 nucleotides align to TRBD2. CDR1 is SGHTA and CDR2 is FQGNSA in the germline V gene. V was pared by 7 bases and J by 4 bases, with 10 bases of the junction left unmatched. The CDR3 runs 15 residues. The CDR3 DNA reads TGTGCCAGCACCCGTATAGCGGGAGGTCAGTACGAGCAGTACTTC. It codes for CASTRIAGGQYEQYF.

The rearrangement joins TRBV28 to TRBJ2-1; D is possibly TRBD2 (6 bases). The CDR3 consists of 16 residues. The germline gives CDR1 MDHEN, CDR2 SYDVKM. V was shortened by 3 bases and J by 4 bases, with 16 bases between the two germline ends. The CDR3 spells CASSFKGLRKYNEQFF. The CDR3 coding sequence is TGTGCCAGCAGTTTTAAGGGACTTCGAAAATACAATGAGCAGTTCTTC.

In nucleotides, the CDR3 is TGTGCCAGCAGTGCGGTTTTCGGCAATCAGCCCCAGCATTTT. It specifies CASSAVFGNQPQHF. The chain combines TRBV2 with TRBJ1-5; no reliable D call. V was cut by 4 bases and J by 2 bases, with 9 bases left in between. This CDR3 spans 14 amino acids. The germline CDR1 and CDR2 sequences are SNHLY and FYNNEI.

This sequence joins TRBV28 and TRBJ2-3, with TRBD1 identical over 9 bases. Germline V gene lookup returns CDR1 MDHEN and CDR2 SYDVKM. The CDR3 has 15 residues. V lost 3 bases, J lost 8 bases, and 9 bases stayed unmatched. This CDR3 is CASSFGGTGSFTQYF. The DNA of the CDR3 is TGTGCCAGCAGTTTCGGAGGGACAGGGAGTTTTACGCAGTATTTT. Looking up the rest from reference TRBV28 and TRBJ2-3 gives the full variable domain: DVKVTQSSRYLVKRTGEKVFLECVQDMDHENMFWYRQDPGLGLRLIYFSYDVKMKEKGDIPEGYSVSREKKERFSLILESASTNQTSMYLCASSFGGTGSFTQYFGPGTRLTVL.

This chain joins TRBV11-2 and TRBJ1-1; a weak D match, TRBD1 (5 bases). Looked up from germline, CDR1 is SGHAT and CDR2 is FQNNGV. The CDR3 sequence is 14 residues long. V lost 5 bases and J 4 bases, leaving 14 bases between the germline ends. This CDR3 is CASSLAGGGTEAFF. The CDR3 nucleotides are TGTGCCAGCAGCCTCGCCGGGGGAGGCACTGAAGCTTTCTTT. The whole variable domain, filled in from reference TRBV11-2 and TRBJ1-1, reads EAGVAQSPRYKIIEKRQSVAFWCNPISGHATLYWYQQILGQGPKLLIQFQNNGVVDDSQLPKDRFSAERLKGVDSTLKIQPAKLEDSAVYLCASSLAGGGTEAFFGQGTRLTVV.

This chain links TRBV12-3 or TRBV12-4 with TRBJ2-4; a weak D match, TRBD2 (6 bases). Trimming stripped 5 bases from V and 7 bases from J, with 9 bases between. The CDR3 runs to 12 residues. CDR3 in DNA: TGTGCCAGCAGTACGGGAGCCAACATTCAGTACTTC. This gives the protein CASSTGANIQYF.

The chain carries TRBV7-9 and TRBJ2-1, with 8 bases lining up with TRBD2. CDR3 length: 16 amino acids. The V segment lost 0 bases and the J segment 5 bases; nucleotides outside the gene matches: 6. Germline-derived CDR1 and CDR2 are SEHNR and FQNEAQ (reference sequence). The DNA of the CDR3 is TGTGCCAGCAGCTTAGCTCCGGGACTAGGGCACAATGAGCAGTTCTTC. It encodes CASSLAPGLGHNEQFF. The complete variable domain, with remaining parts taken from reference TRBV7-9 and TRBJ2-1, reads DTGVSQNPRHKITKRGQNVTFRCDPISEHNRLYWYRQTLGQGPEFLTYFQNEAQLEKSRLLSDRFSAERPKGSFSTLEIQRTEQGDSAMYLCASSLAPGLGHNEQFFGPGTRLTVL.

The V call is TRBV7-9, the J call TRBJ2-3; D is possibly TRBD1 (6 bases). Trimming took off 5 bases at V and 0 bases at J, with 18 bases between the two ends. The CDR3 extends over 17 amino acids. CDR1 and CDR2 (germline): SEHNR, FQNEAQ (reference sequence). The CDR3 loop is CASSVQQGRSSTDTQYF. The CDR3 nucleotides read TGTGCCAGCAGCGTACAACAGGGCAGGTCGAGCACAGATACGCAGTATTTT.

The CDR3 DNA reads TGTGCCAGCATAGCAGGTAGCGGGACCGCCGCCTACAATGAGCAGTTCTTC. It translates to CASIAGSGTAAYNEQFF. The chain recombines TRBV28 with TRBJ2-1, with TRBD2 identical over 8 bases. The V gene end was trimmed by 7 bases and the J gene end by 2 bases; junction bases not matched to a gene: 13. Looked up from germline, CDR1 is MDHEN and CDR2 is SYDVKM. The CDR3 covers 17 residues.

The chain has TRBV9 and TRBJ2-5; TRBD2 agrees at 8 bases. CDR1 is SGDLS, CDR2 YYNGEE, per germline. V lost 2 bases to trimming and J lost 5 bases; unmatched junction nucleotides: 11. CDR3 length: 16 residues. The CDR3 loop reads CASSVTSGSIVETQYF. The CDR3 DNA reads TGTGCCAGCAGCGTTACGAGCGGGAGCATAGTCGAGACCCAGTACTTC.

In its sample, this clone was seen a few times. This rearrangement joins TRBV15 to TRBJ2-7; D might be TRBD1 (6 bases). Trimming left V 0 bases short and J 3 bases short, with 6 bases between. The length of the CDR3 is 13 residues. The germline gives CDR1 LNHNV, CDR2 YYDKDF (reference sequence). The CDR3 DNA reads TGTGCCACCAGCAGAGAGGGACACTACGAGCAGTACTTC. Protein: CATSREGHYEQYF.

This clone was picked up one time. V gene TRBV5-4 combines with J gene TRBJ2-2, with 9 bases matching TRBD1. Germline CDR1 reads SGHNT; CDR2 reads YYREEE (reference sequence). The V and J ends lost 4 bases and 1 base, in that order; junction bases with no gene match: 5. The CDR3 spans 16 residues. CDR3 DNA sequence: TGTGCCAGCAGCCCTATGACAGGGGGGAACACCGGGGAGCTGTTTTTT. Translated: CASSPMTGGNTGELFF.

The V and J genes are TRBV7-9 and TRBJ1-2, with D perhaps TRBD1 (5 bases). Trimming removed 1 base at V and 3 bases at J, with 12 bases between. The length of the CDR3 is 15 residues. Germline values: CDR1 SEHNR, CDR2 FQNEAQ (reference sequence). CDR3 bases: TGTGCCAGCAGCTTAGGGCAGGGCCAGGACTATGGCTACACCTTC. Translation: CASSLGQGQDYGYTF.

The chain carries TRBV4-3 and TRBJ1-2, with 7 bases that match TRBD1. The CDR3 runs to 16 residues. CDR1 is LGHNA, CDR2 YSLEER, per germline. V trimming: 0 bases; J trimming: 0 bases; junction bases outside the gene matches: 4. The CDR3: CASSQDSGTANYGYTF. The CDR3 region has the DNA TGCGCCAGCAGCCAAGATTCCGGGACAGCTAACTATGGCTACACCTTC.

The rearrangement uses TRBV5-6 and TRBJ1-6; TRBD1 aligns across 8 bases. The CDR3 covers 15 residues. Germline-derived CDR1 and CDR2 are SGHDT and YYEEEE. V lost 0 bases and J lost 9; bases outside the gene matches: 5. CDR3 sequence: CASSLEQGARSPLHF. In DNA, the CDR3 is TGTGCCAGCAGCTTGGAGCAGGGGGCGCGTTCACCCCTCCACTTT.

CDR3 coding DNA: TGTGCCAGCAGGCGGGACAGAGCTAGCACAGATACGCAGTATTTT. Its translation is CASRRDRASTDTQYF. This chain joins TRBV7-2 and TRBJ2-3, with a weak D call TRBD1 (7 bases). Germline assignment: CDR1 SGHTA and CDR2 FQGNSA. This CDR3 spans 15 amino acids. Trimming shortened V by 6 bases and J by 0 bases, and 13 bases separated the two germline ends. Combining the CDR3 with reference TRBV7-2 and TRBJ2-3 gives the whole variable domain GAGVSQSPSNKVTEKGKDVELRCDPISGHTALYWYRQSLGQGLEFLIYFQGNSAPDKSGLPSDRFSAERTGGSVSTLTIQRTQQEDSAVYLCASRRDRASTDTQYFGPGTRLTVL.

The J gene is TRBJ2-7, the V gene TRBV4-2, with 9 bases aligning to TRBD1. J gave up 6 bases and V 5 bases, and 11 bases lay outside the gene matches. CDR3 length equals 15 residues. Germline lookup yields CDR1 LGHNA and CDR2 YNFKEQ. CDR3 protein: CASSYGGTGSSEQYF. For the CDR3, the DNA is TGTGCCAGCAGCTATGGAGGGACAGGGTCTAGCGAGCAGTACTTC.

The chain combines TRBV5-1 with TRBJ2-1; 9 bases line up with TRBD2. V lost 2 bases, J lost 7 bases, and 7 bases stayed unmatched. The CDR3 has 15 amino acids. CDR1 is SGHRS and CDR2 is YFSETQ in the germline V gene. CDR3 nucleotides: TGCGCCAGCAGCTTAAGCGGGAGGACGGGGAATGAGCAGTTCTTC. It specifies CASSLSGRTGNEQFF.

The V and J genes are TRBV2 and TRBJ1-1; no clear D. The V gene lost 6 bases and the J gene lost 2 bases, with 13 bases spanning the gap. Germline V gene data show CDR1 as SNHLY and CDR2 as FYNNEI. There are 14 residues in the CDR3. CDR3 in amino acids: CASRRHDLNTEAFF. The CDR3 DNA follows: TGTGCCAGCAGGAGACACGACCTTAACACTGAAGCTTTCTTT.

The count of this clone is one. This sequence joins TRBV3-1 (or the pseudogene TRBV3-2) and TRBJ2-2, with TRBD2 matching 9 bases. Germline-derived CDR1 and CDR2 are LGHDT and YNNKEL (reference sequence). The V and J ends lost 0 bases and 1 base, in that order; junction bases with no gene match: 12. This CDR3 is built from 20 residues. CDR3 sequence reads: CASSQDPQSLTSGNTGELFF. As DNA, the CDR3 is TGTGCCAGCAGCCAAGATCCCCAATCCCTGACTAGCGGGAACACCGGGGAGCTGTTTTTT.

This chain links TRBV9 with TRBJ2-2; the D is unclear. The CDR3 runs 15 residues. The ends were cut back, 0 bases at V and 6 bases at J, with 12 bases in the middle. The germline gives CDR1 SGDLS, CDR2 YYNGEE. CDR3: CASSVAHSPPGELFF. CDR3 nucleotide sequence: TGTGCCAGCAGCGTAGCTCACAGCCCGCCCGGGGAGCTGTTTTTT.

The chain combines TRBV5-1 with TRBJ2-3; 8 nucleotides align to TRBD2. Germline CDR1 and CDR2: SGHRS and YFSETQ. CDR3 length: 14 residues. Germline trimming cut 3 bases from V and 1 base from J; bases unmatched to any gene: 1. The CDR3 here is CASSSGGGTDTQYF. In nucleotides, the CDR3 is TGCGCCAGCAGCTCGGGAGGGGGCACAGATACGCAGTATTTT.

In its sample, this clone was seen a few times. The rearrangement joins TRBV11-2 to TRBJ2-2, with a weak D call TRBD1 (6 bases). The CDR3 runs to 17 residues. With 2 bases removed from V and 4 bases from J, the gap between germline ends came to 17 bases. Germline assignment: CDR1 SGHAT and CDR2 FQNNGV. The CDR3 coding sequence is TGTGCCAGCAGCTTACTGGGCAGGGGCCATTCCACCGGGGAGCTGTTTTTT. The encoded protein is CASSLLGRGHSTGELFF.

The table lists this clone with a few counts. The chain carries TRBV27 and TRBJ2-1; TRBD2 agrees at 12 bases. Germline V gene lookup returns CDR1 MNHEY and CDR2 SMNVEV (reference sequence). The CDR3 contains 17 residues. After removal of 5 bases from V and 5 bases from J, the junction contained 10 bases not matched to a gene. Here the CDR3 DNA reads TGTGCCAGCAGTCCAATAAGACTAGCGGGAGATAACAATGAGCAGTTCTTC. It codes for CASSPIRLAGDNNEQFF.

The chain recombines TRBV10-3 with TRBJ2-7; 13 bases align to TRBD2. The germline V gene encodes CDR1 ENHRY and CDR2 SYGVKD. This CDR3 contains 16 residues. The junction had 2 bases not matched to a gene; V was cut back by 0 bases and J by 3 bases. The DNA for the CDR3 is TGTGCCATCAGTGAGTCAAGACTAGCGGGAGGCTACGAGCAGTACTTC. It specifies CAISESRLAGGYEQYF.

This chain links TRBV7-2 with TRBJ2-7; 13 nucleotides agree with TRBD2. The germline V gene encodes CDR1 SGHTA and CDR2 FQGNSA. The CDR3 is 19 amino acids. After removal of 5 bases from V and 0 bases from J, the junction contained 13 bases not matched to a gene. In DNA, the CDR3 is TGTGCCAGCAGCCCAAGGCCCACTAGCGGGAGGGCCTACTCCTACGAGCAGTACTTC. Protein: CASSPRPTSGRAYSYEQYF. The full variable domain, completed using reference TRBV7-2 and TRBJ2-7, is GAGVSQSPSNKVTEKGKDVELRCDPISGHTALYWYRQSLGQGLEFLIYFQGNSAPDKSGLPSDRFSAERTGGSVSTLTIQRTQQEDSAVYLCASSPRPTSGRAYSYEQYFGPGTRLTVT.